A selection of T cell receptor beta chains follows, all from one sample in a study of cytomegalovirus exposure and HLA in healthy donors. Only in-frame clones appear in the TCRdb table, and some are missing; sequencing was by immunoSEQ multiplex PCR. The table includes about 270,000 clones, roughly two thirds detected once. Sequenced sample: PBMCs. The receptor set was obtained from a female donor in good health and CMV-seronegative. Each CDR3 is given with its conserved first and last residue. Each record gives: clone size, D gene, J gene, V gene, CDR3 protein, CDR3 DNA. A D gene is named only where the DNA matches it firmly. Size is omitted from some rows. Given values are once, few, many or a class for expanded clones.

size: -; D: TRBD1; J: TRBJ1-1; V: TRBV19; CDR3: CASRSDRAQPNTEAFF; DNA: TGTGCCAGTCGATCGGACAGGGCCCAGCCTAACACTGAAGCTTTCTTT
size: -; D: TRBD1; J: TRBJ2-6; V: TRBV19; CDR3: CASSTPTGGSGANVLTF; DNA: TGTGCCAGTAGTACCCCCACAGGGGGCTCTGGGGCCAACGTCCTGACTTTC
size: -; D: -; J: TRBJ2-1; V: TRBV21-1; CDR3: CASRPTESNDYNEQFF; DNA: TGTGCCAGCAGGCCGACAGAGAGCAATGACTACAATGAGCAGTTCTTC
size: -; D: -; J: TRBJ1-4; V: TRBV7-9; CDR3: CASSLLGPSSEKLFF; DNA: TGTGCCAGCAGCTTACTGGGGCCGTCGTCTGAAAAACTGTTTTTT
size: -; D: TRBD2; J: TRBJ2-3; V: TRBV6-5; CDR3: CASSYGASGIDTQYF; DNA: TGTGCCAGCAGTTACGGGGCTAGCGGGATTGATACGCAGTATTTT
size: -; D: TRBD2; J: TRBJ2-2; V: TRBV2; CDR3: CASSEGLAGIRELFF; DNA: TGTGCCAGCAGTGAGGGACTAGCGGGAATCAGGGAGCTGTTTTTT
size: -; D: -; J: TRBJ2-6; V: TRBV28; CDR3: CASSFGGQGANVLTF; DNA: TGTGCCAGCAGTTTTGGTGGACAAGGGGCCAACGTCCTGACTTTC
size: once; D: -; J: TRBJ2-7; V: TRBV29-1; CDR3: CSAGPTESYEQYF; DNA: TGCAGCGCTGGGCCGACAGAATCCTACGAGCAGTACTTC
size: few; D: -; J: TRBJ1-1; V: TRBV7-9; CDR3: CASSVQGNTEAFF; DNA: TGTGCCAGCAGCGTACAGGGGAACACTGAAGCTTTCTTT
size: few; D: -; J: TRBJ1-1; V: TRBV2; CDR3: CASRDRKTGGFTEAFF; DNA: TGTGCCAGCAGGGATAGAAAGACAGGTGGGTTCACTGAAGCTTTCTTT
size: -; D: TRBD1; J: TRBJ1-6; V: TRBV28; CDR3: CASSLLDRGPYSPLHF; DNA: TGTGCCAGCAGTTTATTGGACAGGGGACCTTATTCACCCCTCCACTTT
size: -; D: -; J: TRBJ1-6; V: TRBV6-1; CDR3: CASTERGFTPLHF; DNA: TGTGCCAGCACCGAAAGGGGGTTTACACCCCTCCACTTT
size: -; D: -; J: TRBJ2-1; V: TRBV14; CDR3: CASSPHRTTYNEQFF; DNA: TGTGCCAGCAGCCCGCACAGGACCACCTACAATGAGCAGTTCTTC
size: few; D: -; J: TRBJ1-2; V: TRBV4-1; CDR3: CASSPHQRGALTNYGYTF; DNA: TGCGCCAGCAGCCCCCATCAGCGTGGGGCGCTCACTAACTATGGCTACACCTTC
size: -; D: TRBD1; J: TRBJ1-1; V: TRBV19; CDR3: CASSSGQGPYTEAFF; DNA: TGTGCCAGTAGTTCAGGACAGGGGCCTTACACTGAAGCTTTCTTT
size: -; D: -; J: TRBJ2-3; V: TRBV11-3; CDR3: CASSSGGQSDTQYF; DNA: TGTGCCAGCAGCTCCGGAGGGCAGTCAGATACGCAGTATTTT
size: -; D: -; J: TRBJ2-7; V: TRBV18; CDR3: CASSLDRGLYEQYF; DNA: TGTGCCAGCTCACTGGACAGAGGCCTCTACGAGCAGTACTTC
size: -; D: -; J: TRBJ2-5; V: TRBV28; CDR3: CASSSGGSRAETQYF; DNA: TGTGCCAGCAGCTCAGGAGGAAGTCGGGCAGAGACCCAGTACTTC
size: -; D: TRBD1; J: TRBJ2-7; V: TRBV27; CDR3: CASSFGQGIYEQYF; DNA: TGTGCCAGCAGTTTCGGACAGGGGATCTACGAGCAGTACTTC
size: -; D: -; J: TRBJ1-1; V: TRBV7-3; CDR3: CASSREGGPNTEAFF; DNA: TGTGCCAGCAGCAGGGAGGGAGGGCCGAACACTGAAGCTTTCTTT
size: few; D: -; J: TRBJ2-7; V: TRBV4-1; CDR3: CASSQEGAHLRYEQYF; DNA: TGCGCCAGCAGCCAAGAAGGAGCCCACCTCCGCTACGAGCAGTACTTC
size: -; D: -; J: TRBJ1-5; V: TRBV6-1; CDR3: CASSGGHNQPQHF; DNA: TGTGCCAGCAGTGGGGGCCACAATCAGCCCCAGCATTTT
size: -; D: -; J: TRBJ2-5; V: TRBV5-1; CDR3: CASSLADGAQETQYF; DNA: TGCGCCAGCAGCTTGGCCGATGGGGCCCAAGAGACCCAGTACTTC
size: -; D: TRBD2; J: TRBJ2-7; V: TRBV28; CDR3: CASSSGTSGTGEQYF; DNA: TGTGCCAGCAGTTCCGGGACTAGCGGGACAGGCGAGCAGTACTTC
size: few; D: -; J: TRBJ1-3; V: TRBV19; CDR3: CASNGGRSGNTIYF; DNA: TGTGCCAGTAATGGAGGCCGCTCTGGAAACACCATATATTTT
size: -; D: -; J: TRBJ2-1; V: TRBV7-9; CDR3: CASSLEKGKIGEQFF; DNA: TGTGCCAGCAGCTTAGAAAAGGGGAAGATCGGTGAGCAGTTCTTC
size: once; D: TRBD1; J: TRBJ2-5; V: TRBV7-6; CDR3: CASSFSPRRLDRGPETQYF; DNA: TGTGCCAGCAGCTTCTCGCCTAGGCGGTTGGACAGGGGCCCCGAGACCCAGTACTTC
size: -; D: TRBD1; J: TRBJ2-5; V: TRBV11-2; CDR3: CASSRTGWAEETQYF; DNA: TGTGCCAGCAGCCGGACAGGGTGGGCGGAAGAGACCCAGTACTTC
size: -; D: -; J: TRBJ1-1; V: TRBV7-9; CDR3: CASRAGAVNTEAFF; DNA: TGTGCCAGTCGTGCCGGAGCAGTGAACACTGAAGCTTTCTTT
size: -; D: TRBD2; J: TRBJ2-1; V: TRBV6-1; CDR3: CASSEALRDYSHNEQFF; DNA: TGTGCCAGCAGTGAAGCGCTCCGGGACTATTCACACAATGAGCAGTTCTTC
size: -; D: TRBD2; J: TRBJ2-3; V: TRBV9; CDR3: CASSVGARGGTDTQYF; DNA: TGTGCCAGCAGCGTAGGAGCACGGGGGGGCACAGATACGCAGTATTTT
size: -; D: -; J: TRBJ1-5; V: TRBV10-1; CDR3: CASSEGQSNQPQHF; DNA: TGCGCCAGCAGTGAGGGACAGAGCAATCAGCCCCAGCATTTT
size: once; D: TRBD1; J: TRBJ1-3; V: TRBV19; CDR3: CASSLGTGGFGNTIYF; DNA: TGTGCCAGTAGTCTCGGGACAGGGGGCTTTGGAAACACCATATATTTT
size: -; D: TRBD1; J: TRBJ1-5; V: TRBV6-5; CDR3: CASSSTGASNQPQHF; DNA: TGTGCCAGCAGCTCCACAGGGGCTAGCAATCAGCCCCAGCATTTT
size: -; D: -; J: TRBJ2-7; V: TRBV11-2; CDR3: CASSASQEQYF; DNA: TGTGCCAGCAGCGCCTCCCAGGAGCAGTACTTC
size: once; D: -; J: TRBJ1-1; V: TRBV15; CDR3: CATSSPQGWAFF; DNA: TGTGCCACCAGCAGCCCACAGGGTTGGGCTTTCTTT
size: -; D: TRBD1; J: TRBJ1-1; V: TRBV19; CDR3: CASSRGQGVNTEAFF; DNA: TGTGCCAGTAGTAGGGGACAGGGGGTGAACACTGAAGCTTTCTTT
size: -; D: TRBD2; J: TRBJ2-1; V: TRBV7-9; CDR3: CASSFTSGYNEQFF; DNA: TGTGCCAGCAGCTTCACTAGCGGGTACAATGAGCAGTTCTTC
size: -; D: -; J: TRBJ1-1; V: TRBV25-1; CDR3: CASSGQPNTEAFF; DNA: TGTGCCAGCAGTGGACAGCCGAACACTGAAGCTTTCTTT
size: -; D: -; J: TRBJ2-1; V: TRBV2; CDR3: CASSGTGQAAVRFF; DNA: TGTGCCAGCAGTGGAACCGGTCAGGCCGCTGTGCGGTTCTTC
size: few; D: -; J: TRBJ1-1; V: TRBV30; CDR3: CAWSVLGGVGTEAFF; DNA: TGTGCCTGGAGTGTACTCGGGGGGGTGGGCACTGAAGCTTTCTTT
size: -; D: -; J: TRBJ2-5; V: TRBV5-4; CDR3: CASIRGETQYF; DNA: TGTGCCAGTATACGCGGAGAGACCCAGTACTTC
size: few; D: -; J: TRBJ1-1; V: TRBV9; CDR3: CASSPDLGRDTEAFF; DNA: TGTGCCAGCAGCCCCGATTTAGGCAGGGACACTGAAGCTTTCTTT
size: -; D: TRBD1; J: TRBJ1-2; V: TRBV7-9; CDR3: CASSQTGGDYGYTF; DNA: TGTGCCAGCAGCCAGACAGGGGGCGACTATGGCTACACCTTC
size: -; D: -; J: TRBJ2-7; V: TRBV7-9; CDR3: CASSPSGIGQYF; DNA: TGTGCCAGCAGCCCAAGCGGCATAGGGCAGTACTTC
size: -; D: -; J: TRBJ1-1; V: TRBV19; CDR3: CASGRRSGTEAFF; DNA: TGTGCCAGTGGTAGGAGAAGCGGGACTGAAGCTTTCTTT
size: -; D: TRBD2; J: TRBJ2-7; V: TRBV4-1; CDR3: CASSPRFDSGRYEQYF; DNA: TGCGCCAGCAGCCCACGCTTCGATAGCGGGAGGTACGAGCAGTACTTC
size: -; D: -; J: TRBJ2-1; V: TRBV2; CDR3: CASSGPTGSGGDSYNEQFF; DNA: TGTGCCAGCAGTGGCCCGACAGGGAGCGGGGGAGACTCCTACAATGAGCAGTTCTTC
size: few; D: -; J: TRBJ2-1; V: TRBV4-1; CDR3: CASSQEVGRVNEQFF; DNA: TGCGCCAGCAGCCAAGAGGTAGGGCGGGTCAATGAGCAGTTCTTC
size: -; D: TRBD1; J: TRBJ1-1; V: TRBV2; CDR3: CASSELGQGASEAFF; DNA: TGTGCCAGCAGTGAATTGGGTCAGGGGGCCTCTGAAGCTTTCTTT
size: -; D: TRBD1; J: TRBJ2-1; V: TRBV5-1; CDR3: CASSPSGTGAINEQFF; DNA: TGCGCCAGCAGCCCCTCCGGGACAGGGGCGATCAATGAGCAGTTCTTC
size: -; D: -; J: TRBJ2-7; V: TRBV6-6; CDR3: CASSYSHNPYEQYF; DNA: TGTGCCAGCAGTTACTCGCACAACCCCTACGAGCAGTACTTC
size: -; D: -; J: TRBJ2-6; V: TRBV28; CDR3: CASSPTPSSGANVLTF; DNA: TGTGCCAGCAGTCCAACACCTTCCTCTGGGGCCAACGTCCTGACTTTC
size: -; D: -; J: TRBJ1-5; V: TRBV27; CDR3: CASSPDSSFGPQHF; DNA: TGTGCCAGCAGCCCAGACAGCTCCTTCGGGCCCCAGCATTTT
size: -; D: TRBD2; J: TRBJ2-1; V: TRBV14; CDR3: CASSQGLAGASSRLNEQFF; DNA: TGTGCCAGCAGCCAAGGACTAGCGGGAGCATCCAGCCGTTTGAATGAGCAGTTCTTC
size: -; D: -; J: TRBJ1-5; V: TRBV6-6; CDR3: CASSYTGGSNQPQHF; DNA: TGTGCCAGCAGTTACACCGGGGGTAGCAATCAGCCCCAGCATTTT
size: once; D: -; J: TRBJ2-7; V: TRBV5-1; CDR3: CASSDDRDSRKRGAYEQYF; DNA: TGCGCCAGCAGCGACGATCGGGACAGTAGAAAAAGGGGGGCCTACGAGCAGTACTTC
size: few; D: -; J: TRBJ2-7; V: TRBV6-6; CDR3: CASSSLDSYEQYF; DNA: TGTGCCAGCAGTTCCCTTGACAGCTACGAGCAGTACTTC